This TCR beta chain originates from a study of T cell responses to AZD1222 COVID-19 vaccine. Turning to the study itself: Doses given second, at about 4 or about 12 weeks, were pooled. Study-level results: Regions 160-218 and 743-854 dominated among vaccine-associated CD4 TCRs spanning spike. White British people made up most donors, females outnumbered males, and clonal diversity was possibly underestimated. Repertoires in all cases were sampled only once the peak T cell response had passed.

Trimming cost V 4 bases and J 3 bases, with 12 bases left between them. The germline V gene has CDR1 SGHVS and CDR2 FNYEAQ. This CDR3 contains 14 residues. As regards this clone: Its matching antigen is unknown.

Only in-frame clones appear in the TCRdb table, and some are missing; sequencing was by immunoSEQ multiplex PCR. The table has roughly 150,000 clones, about 91% seen once. The chain has TRBV7-6 and TRBJ1-2, with D maybe TRBD1 (6 bases). This TCR was recovered from an adult in good health. This material consisted of peripheral blood, taken on day 0 of AZD1222 vaccination. CDR3 DNA: TGTGCCAGCAGCTCCGCTACAGGGTACTATGGCTACACCTTC. Protein sequence: CASSSATGYYGYTF.